Below, 8 T cell receptor beta chains from the same sample are listed, as sequenced in a study of blood T cell repertoires in COVID-19. Profiled with immunoSEQ multiplex PCR; TCRdb holds only in-frame clones, not every one. The table lists around 75,000 clones, 85% to 90% of them singletons. The sample comprised peripheral blood. The source is a human donor in a cohort sampled during active COVID-19.

This chain uses TRBV9 with TRBJ1-2; D remains unclear. The CDR3 totals 14 residues. V was clipped by 2 bases and J by 8 bases, with 16 bases between them. Germline lookup yields CDR1 SGDLS and CDR2 YYNGEE. The chain's CDR3 is CASSVRSDPRGYTF. CDR3 DNA: TGTGCCAGCAGCGTGAGGAGTGACCCGAGGGGCTACACCTTC.

V gene TRBV11-3 combines with J gene TRBJ2-3; D unclear. CDR1 SGHNT and CDR2 YENEEA come from the germline V gene. Trimming cost V 5 bases and J 3 bases, with 3 bases left between them. This CDR3 has 11 residues. The CDR3 here is CASSQTDTQYF. Written as DNA, the CDR3 is TGTGCCAGCAGCCAAACAGATACGCAGTATTTT.

This chain uses TRBV7-9 with TRBJ2-1; 7 bases map to TRBD2. Looked up from germline, CDR1 is SEHNR and CDR2 is FQNEAQ (reference sequence). This CDR3 comprises 12 residues. The J segment lost 2 bases and the V segment lost 8 bases, leaving 0 bases of the junction unmatched. The CDR3 here is CASGRAYNEQFF. The CDR3 region has the DNA TGTGCCAGCGGGAGGGCCTACAATGAGCAGTTCTTC.

This chain connects TRBV6-5 to TRBJ2-4; 7 nucleotides align to TRBD1. Losses at the gene ends were 5 bases for V and 8 bases for J; bases not matched to a gene: 9. This CDR3 region has 14 residues. CDR1 MNHEY and CDR2 SVGAGI come from the germline V gene. This chain's CDR3 is CASSIVQGMDIQYF. The CDR3 nucleotides are TGTGCCAGCAGTATAGTACAGGGGATGGACATTCAGTACTTC.

The chain recombines TRBV5-4 with TRBJ2-7; 8 nucleotides align to TRBD1. Germline CDR1 is SGHNT and CDR2 is YYREEE (reference sequence). J was trimmed by 2 bases and V by 4 bases; bases with no gene match: 11. The CDR3 sequence is 16 residues long. CDR3 nucleotides: TGTGCCAGCAGCCATGGAATGGGACAGGTACCCTACGAGCAGTACTTC. Protein sequence: CASSHGMGQVPYEQYF.

CDR3 in amino acids: CASIRRLAPGAQYF. The CDR3 DNA is TGTGCCAGCATCAGGCGATTGGCCCCCGGGGCCCAGTACTTC. This chain joins TRBV28 and TRBJ2-5; weak D call: TRBD2 (5 bases). Germline lookup yields CDR1 MDHEN and CDR2 SYDVKM. CDR3 length: 14 amino acids. V gave up 7 bases and J gave up 9 bases, with 21 bases separating them.

The chain joins TRBV7-2 to TRBJ1-2; 7 bases line up with TRBD1. V was clipped by 4 bases and J by 3 bases; unmatched bases: 8. In germline, CDR1 is SGHTA, CDR2 FQGNSA. The CDR3 loop spans 15 amino acids. As DNA, the CDR3 is TGTGCCAGCAGCTCCTACAGGGGTGGATACTATGGCTACACCTTC. Amino acids: CASSSYRGGYYGYTF.

This clone was recorded once. The chain combines TRBV28 with TRBJ2-5, with D maybe TRBD1 (5 bases). Trimming shortened V by 6 bases and J by 5 bases, and 19 bases separated the two germline ends. Germline V gives CDR1 MDHEN, CDR2 SYDVKM. This CDR3 has 15 amino acids. In DNA, the CDR3 is TGTGCCAGCAGATCCTGGACACCTCGGAAGGAGACCCAGTACTTC. Encoded protein: CASRSWTPRKETQYF.